One T cell receptor beta chain is described in this entry. Its antigen specificity is not known. No qualities accompany the bases; no much larger clone lies one base away. The meaning of the sample's time point label: baseline before first vaccination. Vaccinee samples came from UK trials COV001 and COV002, including a single-blind randomized controlled phase 2/3 trial of AZD1222 (ChAdOx1 nCoV-19) in healthy adults. Trial participant PBMC samples were collected at day 0 and day 28 after the second dose for TCRbeta chain sequencing. These data come from a study of T cell responses to AZD1222 COVID-19 vaccine (dated by TCRdb to about 2021). About the investigation overall: Because spike-specific TCR depth and breadth did not differ between the two schedules, AZD1222 recipients who got a second dose at roughly 4 weeks were pooled with those who got a second dose at roughly 12 weeks. A total of roughly 240 trial participants underwent TCR sequencing, of whom about 210 received two doses of AZD1222 and 26 received two doses of the MenACWY control vaccine. Trial participants were enrolled into age subgroups of 18-55, 56-69 and 70-plus years, which contained about 150, 27 and 61 TCR-sequenced participants, respectively. What the study reported, not specific to this receptor: Spike-specific TCR breadth and depth rose significantly after two AZD1222 doses compared with day 0 and with MenACWY recipients. Only six AZD1222 recipients were SARS-CoV-2 seropositive at baseline, limiting conclusions about previously exposed vaccinees. Participants were mostly white British, with more females than males. The authors suggested clonal diversity may have been underestimated. The whole spike protein was spanned by vaccine-associated CD4 TCRs, and dominant responses were seen in regions 160-218 and 743-854. In the small 56-69-year group, the increase in depth fell short of significance, most likely because of low power. No day 14 peak-response samples were available, so repertoires were characterized only after the peak T cell response. Epitopes outside the regions mutated in the B.1.351 and B.1.1.7 variants were reportedly recognized by nearly half of the unique spike-specific TCRs.

The CDR3 regions of human TCRbeta chains were analyzed by immunosequencing. Under the source paper's analysis protocol: Repertoire TCRs were matched against a reference library of SARS-CoV-2-specific TCRs generated with the MIRA antigen-specificity platform. Breadth meant the fraction of unique TCRs that were SARS-CoV-2-associated, whereas depth meant the fraction of total T cells that were SARS-CoV-2-associated. Using the MIRA data, each spike-specific TCR was assigned both to the spike region to which the TCR was reactive and to a CD4 or CD8 class. Log10-transformed breadth and depth values were compared by one-way ANOVA with Sidak's multiple comparisons tests. TCRdb provides this immuneACCESS table in a form limited to in-frame rearrangements. Some clones are lacking; in checked studies, under half of them reflect an unresolved V gene, and why the rest are absent is not known. Clone size and V and J calls were adopted from that table, with D and trimming inferred from the DNA. This sample is represented by roughly 100,000 clones; roughly 89% of them were singletons. 3.7% of the sample goes to the ten largest clones.

V is clipped by 6 bases and J by 7 bases, and the sequence between their germline boundaries is 13 bases long. Taken from the germline V gene (reference sequence), the CDR1 and CDR2 loops are LNHDA and SQIVND. The CDR3, cysteine through phenylalanine, is 13 amino acids long. The only DNA kept is the CDR3, 39 bases in frame from the first base. The TCR comes from an adult in good health. This specimen consisted of peripheral blood, obtained on day 0 of AZD1222 vaccination. The rearranged chain carries TRBV19 and TRBJ2-1; the D region may be TRBD1 or TRBD2, each matching 7 bases equally. The CDR3 protein sequence reads: CASRGRGLNEQFF. The DNA reads as follows: TGTGCCAGTAGAGGGAGGGGGCTGAATGAGCAGTTCTTC.